This T cell receptor beta chain was sequenced during a study of OX40 agonist ivuxolimab in advanced cancers. Germline CDR1 and CDR2: SGHNT and YYREEE (reference sequence). This CDR3 spans 13 amino acids. The V and J ends lost 1 base and 4 bases respectively, with 6 bases between them. Profiling relied on immunoSEQ multiplex PCR, and the TCRdb table lists in-frame clones only, not all of them. The sample consists of about 100,000 clones, 80% to 95% of them appearing once. The receptor comes from an adult with an advanced solid tumor such as melanoma, head and neck, liver or kidney cancer. Sample: CD4+ or CD8+ T cells sorted from blood, taken in a trial of the OX40 agonist ivuxolimab. The J gene is TRBJ2-1, the V gene TRBV5-4; D gene unclear. The CDR3 DNA is TGTGCCAGCAGCTTGACCTATTACAATGAGCAGTTCTTC. Amino acids: CASSLTYYNEQFF.